One and the same sample provided the 26 T cell receptor beta chains below, sequenced in a study of T cells in Graves' hyperthyroidism and ophthalmopathy. Amplification of TCR beta CDR3 regions was performed using RNA transcripts as template. Researchers ran a first-round RT-PCR on the TCR CDR3 using the HTBI primer set. MiXCR was run by TCRdb on the multiplex PCR reads, yielding one entry per CDR3 protein. This table holds some 350,000 distinct CDR3 sequences, roughly 15% found once. The sequencing sample was made of blood. All receptors derive from a woman between 35 and 50 years old with Graves' ophthalmopathy.

This clonotype was seen at least ten times. V is TRBV28 and J is TRBJ2-7; 12 positions match TRBD2. V trimming: 5 bases; J trimming: 1 base; junction bases outside the gene matches: 6. The CDR3 is 16 residues long. CDR1 is MDHEN, CDR2 SYDVKM, per germline. The CDR3 nucleotides are TGTGCCAGCAGTGATACTAGCGGGGGGTTTTCCTACGAGCAGTACTTC. Its translation: CASSDTSGGFSYEQYF.

This clonotype was detected only a few times. The J gene is TRBJ2-6, the V gene TRBV28; D is perhaps TRBD2 (5 bases). Trimming removed 6 bases from V and 4 bases from J, with 16 bases in between. The germline gives CDR1 MDHEN, CDR2 SYDVKM. This CDR3 is built from 16 residues. The CDR3 region is CASSKDSTWGANVLTF. The CDR3, as DNA: TGTGCCAGCAGCAAGGACTCTACCTGGGGGGCCAACGTCCTGACTTTC. The complete variable domain, with remaining parts taken from reference TRBV28 and TRBJ2-6, reads DVKVTQSSRYLVKRTGEKVFLECVQDMDHENMFWYRQDPGLGLRLIYFSYDVKMKEKGDIPEGYSVSREKKERFSLILESASTNQTSMYLCASSKDSTWGANVLTFGAGSRLTVL.

This clonotype came up a few times. The V call is TRBV7-9, the J call TRBJ2-1; 9 bases are shared with TRBD1. J gave up 10 bases and V 5 bases, and 12 bases lay outside the gene matches. Germline V gene sequence: CDR1 SEHNR, CDR2 FQNEAQ (reference sequence). The CDR3 is 15 residues long. Here the CDR3 reads CASSLPQGAGLEQFF. CDR3 DNA sequence: TGTGCCAGCAGCCTTCCACAGGGGGCGGGTTTGGAGCAGTTCTTC.

There are many counts of this clonotype. The chain recombines TRBV25-1 with TRBJ2-1; 12 bases fit TRBD2. This CDR3 region has 14 residues. Germline trimming cut 4 bases from V and 9 bases from J; bases unmatched to any gene: 4. Looked up from germline, CDR1 is MGHDK and CDR2 is SYGVNS. In DNA, the CDR3 is TGTGCCAGCAGTGGGACTAGCGGGAATTCTGAGCAGTTCTTC. Translated, it gives CASSGTSGNSEQFF.

This clonotype occurred a few times. The chain has TRBV4-2 and TRBJ2-5; 7 positions agree with TRBD2. CDR1 is LGHNA, CDR2 YNFKEQ, per germline. The CDR3 is 15 residues long. Unmatched junction bases numbered 9, after V lost 3 bases and J lost 5 bases. Here the CDR3 reads CASSQGGDSFETQYF. For the CDR3, the DNA is TGTGCCAGCAGCCAGGGGGGGGACTCATTCGAGACCCAGTACTTC.

This clonotype was counted ten times or more. The chain carries TRBV7-9 and TRBJ1-2; D ambiguous. Germline assignment: CDR1 SEHNR and CDR2 FQNEAQ (reference sequence). The length of the CDR3 is 13 residues. V was cut by 1 base and J by 1 base, with 4 bases left in between. Here the CDR3 DNA reads TGTGCCAGCAGCTTAGGGGTTAACTATGGCTACACCTTC. It specifies CASSLGVNYGYTF.

This clonotype was observed at least ten times. V is TRBV10-3 and J is TRBJ2-1; TRBD2 matches at 10 bases. Germline V lookup: CDR1 ENHRY, CDR2 SYGVKD. CDR3 length equals 17 residues. J was trimmed by 1 base and V by 2 bases; bases with no gene match: 5. CDR3 sequence: CAISEPGTSASYNEQFF. The DNA for the CDR3 is TGTGCCATCAGTGAGCCTGGGACTAGCGCATCCTACAATGAGCAGTTCTTC.

The rearrangement uses TRBV5-1 and TRBJ1-6, with 9 positions matching TRBD1. The V segment lost 0 bases and the J segment 7 bases; nucleotides outside the gene matches: 5. Germline V gene lookup returns CDR1 SGHRS and CDR2 YFSETQ. CDR3 length: 16 amino acids. This chain's CDR3 is CASSLGQGVLNSPLHF. The CDR3 DNA reads as TGCGCCAGCAGCTTGGGACAGGGGGTATTGAATTCACCCCTCCACTTT.

This clonotype was observed many times. V usage is TRBV28 and J usage is TRBJ2-1, with 9 bases fitting TRBD1. Looked up from germline, CDR1 is MDHEN and CDR2 is SYDVKM. The CDR3 loop spans 15 amino acids. The V and J ends lost 5 bases and 8 bases, in that order; junction bases with no gene match: 10. This CDR3 reads CASSLGTGNEDEQFF. The CDR3 DNA reads TGTGCCAGCAGTCTGGGGACAGGGAATGAAGATGAGCAGTTCTTC.

The V gene is TRBV25-1, the J gene TRBJ1-4; possible D gene TRBD1, 6 bases. Germline CDR1 is MGHDK and CDR2 is SYGVNS. The CDR3 runs 15 residues. Trimming removed 1 base at V and 7 bases at J, with 13 bases between. This CDR3 is CASSEWAGVVEKLFF. The CDR3 bases are TGTGCCAGCAGTGAATGGGCAGGGGTGGTTGAAAAACTGTTTTTT.

This clonotype was counted a few times. The V call is TRBV9, the J call TRBJ2-1; 9 positions match TRBD2. CDR1 is SGDLS and CDR2 is YYNGEE in the germline V gene. V was clipped by 0 bases and J by 4 bases; unmatched bases: 17. The CDR3 loop spans 20 amino acids. The CDR3 here is CASSVGGGLAGSKSYNEQFF. The CDR3, as DNA: TGTGCCAGCAGCGTAGGAGGGGGCCTAGCGGGATCGAAATCTTACAATGAGCAGTTCTTC.

As concerns this clonotype: One junction end disagrees with the germline gene, perhaps due to a read error. The rearrangement uses TRBV9 and TRBJ1-1; a possible D gene is TRBD1 (5 bases). The CDR3 runs to 12 residues. Germline-derived CDR1 and CDR2 are SGDLS and YYNGEE. In nucleotides, the CDR3 is TGTGCCGGCAGCCGAGAGGGGTTCGAAGCTTTCTTT. Translation: CAGSREGFEAFF.

This clonotype appeared many times. DNA of the CDR3: TGCAGTGCTAGCGGGCGGACAGGGGAACTCGATACGCAGTATTTT. Translation: CSASGRTGELDTQYF. V is TRBV20-1 and J is TRBJ2-3, with 9 bases lining up with TRBD1. This CDR3 spans 15 amino acids. The V gene end was trimmed by 3 bases and the J gene end by 6 bases; junction bases not matched to a gene: 10. Germline values: CDR1 DFQATT, CDR2 SNEGSKA (reference sequence).

V is TRBV15 and J is TRBJ2-1; 8 bases fit TRBD2. The V gene end was trimmed by 5 bases and the J gene end by 15 bases; junction bases not matched to a gene: 15. This CDR3 has 14 residues. Germline-derived CDR1 and CDR2 are LNHNV and YYDKDF (reference sequence). This CDR3 reads CATSGNSLAARRFF. CDR3 in DNA: TGTGCCACCAGCGGGAACTCACTAGCGGCCAGACGGTTCTTC.

With respect to this clonotype: A clone one base away is much larger, so this may be a read error. CDR3 DNA: TGTGCCAGCAACCCAGGGTTGGCCAAAAACATTCAGTACTTC. Protein sequence: CASNPGLAKNIQYF. The genes are TRBV6-1 and TRBJ2-4; D perhaps matches TRBD1 (5 bases). Looked up from germline, CDR1 is MNHNS and CDR2 is SASEGT. CDR3 length: 14 residues. Trimming left V 7 bases short and J 1 base short, with 11 bases between.

This clonotype was counted many times. V gene TRBV5-5 combines with J gene TRBJ1-4; D may be TRBD1 (5 bases). The V gene's germline CDR1 is SGHKS and CDR2 YYEKEE (reference sequence). The V gene lost 4 bases and the J gene lost 2 bases, with 15 bases spanning the gap. The CDR3 extends over 16 amino acids. The CDR3 loop reads CASSLVGGTTNEKLFF. CDR3 coding DNA: TGTGCCAGCAGCCTGGTTGGTGGGACGACTAATGAAAAACTGTTTTTT.

CDR3 nucleotide sequence: TGTGCCAGCAGCTCCGGACAGGAACTCTATGGCTACACCTTC. Translated: CASSSGQELYGYTF. The chain recombines TRBV5-4 with TRBJ1-2, with 7 positions matching TRBD1. The CDR3 is 14 amino acids. CDR1 SGHNT and CDR2 YYREEE come from the germline V gene (reference sequence). The trim removed 3 bases at V and 4 bases at J, leaving 6 bases unmatched.

This clonotype was detected ten times or more. The genes are TRBV6-1 and TRBJ2-7; possible D gene TRBD2, 6 bases. Looked up from germline, CDR1 is MNHNS and CDR2 is SASEGT. The CDR3 covers 15 residues. V lost 0 bases, J lost 2 bases, and 11 bases lay in between. The CDR3 DNA reads as TGTGCCAGCAGTGAAGCGGGGGGTTCGCCCTACGAGCAGTACTTC. It is translated as CASSEAGGSPYEQYF.

The rearrangement links TRBV10-3 to TRBJ1-2; D gene unclear. The CDR3 runs to 15 residues. Germline CDR1 ENHRY, CDR2 SYGVKD. V lost 0 bases and J lost 4, with 12 bases in between. The CDR3 DNA is TGTGCCATCAGTGAGTCGATACAGCCGGGCTATGGCTACACCTTC. Translation gives CAISESIQPGYGYTF.

In the case of this clonotype: Since no conserved phenylalanine or tryptophan closes the CDR3, a read error is the likely cause. The genes are TRBV28 and TRBJ1-6, with D perhaps TRBD1 (6 bases). Looked up from germline, CDR1 is MDHEN and CDR2 is SYDVKM. V lost 1 base, J lost 9 bases, and 19 bases lay in between. The CDR3 has 17 residues. CDR3: CASSLFGGPLGVSPLHL. Here the CDR3 DNA reads TGTGCCAGCAGTTTATTCGGGGGGCCCCTCGGGGTTTCACCCCTCCACCTT.

This clonotype was detected many times. The CDR3: CASSSPREQFF. The CDR3 DNA reads as TGTGCCAGCTCGAGCCCCCGTGAGCAGTTCTTC. V and J are TRBV7-9 and TRBJ2-1; no clear D gene. CDR3 length: 11 amino acids. Germline V gene sequence: CDR1 SEHNR, CDR2 FQNEAQ (reference sequence). Trimming removed 8 bases at V and 9 bases at J, with 11 bases between.

A word on this clonotype: Since the CDR3 does not end with the conserved phenylalanine or tryptophan, this likely comes from a read error. The genes are TRBV9 and TRBJ1-1; perhaps TRBD1 as D (6 bases). The germline V gene has CDR1 SGDLS and CDR2 YYNGEE. The length of the CDR3 is 14 residues. The CDR3 coding sequence is TGTGCCTGCAGCAAGGGACACTTGAACACTGAAGCTTTCCTT. Its protein product is CACSKGHLNTEAFL.

This clonotype appeared many times. The V and J genes are TRBV19 and TRBJ2-2; 15 bases line up with TRBD2. From germline, CDR1 is LNHDA and CDR2 SQIVND (reference sequence). The CDR3 is made up of 16 amino acids. The V segment lost 3 bases and the J segment 5 bases; nucleotides outside the gene matches: 1. CDR3 in amino acids: CASSMGLAGGTGELFF. The DNA for the CDR3 is TGTGCCAGTAGTATGGGACTAGCGGGAGGAACCGGGGAGCTGTTTTTT.

This rearrangement joins TRBV7-9 to TRBJ1-4; TRBD1 might be the D (6 bases). CDR3 length equals 17 residues. V was clipped by 5 bases and J by 7 bases, with 23 bases between them. Germline assignment: CDR1 SEHNR and CDR2 FQNEAQ (reference sequence). The chain's CDR3 is CASSPNDKGQTREKLFF. The CDR3, as DNA: TGTGCCAGCAGCCCCAACGATAAAGGACAGACGCGTGAAAAACTGTTTTTT.

This clonotype was recorded a few times. The chain carries TRBV12-3 or TRBV12-4 and TRBJ1-2; D ambiguous. CDR3 length: 16 amino acids. The V gene lost 2 bases and the J gene lost 4 bases, with 17 bases spanning the gap. CDR3 nucleotides: TGTGCCAGCAGTTTATTAGCGACTGGAGGAATCTATGGCTACACCTTC. The encoded protein is CASSLLATGGIYGYTF.

This clonotype has at least ten counts. This sequence joins TRBV20-1 and TRBJ2-7; 8 nucleotides align to TRBD2. The CDR3 is 16 amino acids. Losses at the gene ends were 3 bases for V and 4 bases for J; bases not matched to a gene: 14. Germline V gene data show CDR1 as DFQATT and CDR2 as SNEGSKA (reference sequence). Here the CDR3 reads CSASPLGGGGKYEQYF. In DNA, the CDR3 is TGCAGTGCTAGCCCCCTGGGGGGCGGGGGGAAATACGAGCAGTACTTC.